The 22 T cell receptor beta chains given below trace back to one sample, sequenced in a study of shared clonotypes between healthy human individuals. Produced via immunoSEQ multiplex PCR; TCRdb's table is partial and in-frame only. Among 400,000 to 550,000 clones listed, roughly 85% were seen once. The sequencing input was PBMCs. These TCRs come from a woman aged 35 to 49 in good health. Some clones in this sample may be carry-over from other donors' samples.

The count of this clone is one. The V call is TRBV4-1, the J call TRBJ1-3, with TRBD1 as a possible D gene (6 bases). This CDR3 is 18 amino acids long. V gave up 0 bases and J gave up 2 bases, with 17 bases separating them. Germline V gene data show CDR1 as MGHRA and CDR2 as YSYEKL. DNA of the CDR3: TGCGCCAGCAGCCAAGAACCACAGGGTGGTTGGGCTGGAAACACCATATATTTT. Amino acid sequence: CASSQEPQGGWAGNTIYF.

The gene calls are TRBV6-1 and TRBJ2-5, with a possible D match to TRBD2 (5 bases). V was pared by 7 bases and J by 3 bases, with 9 bases between. Germline lookup yields CDR1 MNHNS and CDR2 SASEGT. This CDR3 comprises 12 residues. CDR3 DNA sequence: TGTGCCAGCACTCACGGGAAAGAGACCCAGTACTTC. Protein: CASTHGKETQYF.

The CDR3 bases are TGTGCCAGCTCACGGACGGCGAACACTGAAGCTTTCTTT. It specifies CASSRTANTEAFF. This rearrangement joins TRBV18 to TRBJ1-1; D remains ambiguous. The CDR3 consists of 13 residues. Germline V gene sequence: CDR1 KGHSH, CDR2 LQKENI. V lost 4 bases, J lost 1 base, and 7 bases lay in between.

The rearrangement links TRBV10-3 to TRBJ2-1; no clear D gene. The CDR3 sequence is 16 residues long. Trimming pared 1 base from V and 5 bases from J, leaving 15 bases between. From germline, CDR1 is ENHRY and CDR2 SYGVKD. The CDR3 region is CAISEFLPSAHNEQFF. The CDR3 DNA reads TGTGCCATCAGTGAGTTCTTGCCCAGCGCCCACAATGAGCAGTTCTTC.

This rearrangement joins TRBV27 to TRBJ2-2, with D possibly being TRBD1 (6 bases). CDR1 and CDR2 from the germline V gene are MNHEY and SMNVEV (reference sequence). CDR3 size: 16 residues. The V gene lost 5 bases and the J gene lost 4 bases, with 17 bases spanning the gap. The CDR3 is CASSKTGTQCTGELFF. The CDR3 nucleotides are TGTGCCAGCAGTAAAACCGGGACACAATGCACCGGGGAGCTGTTTTTT.

The sample holds a few counts of this clone. The chain employs TRBV7-6 and TRBJ2-6; D not resolved. The V gene lost 2 bases and the J gene lost 0 bases, with 5 bases spanning the gap. The CDR3 sequence is 15 residues long. Germline CDR1 is SGHVS and CDR2 is FNYEAQ. In nucleotides, the CDR3 is TGTGCCAGCAGCTTAAAGCTCTCTGGGGCCAACGTCCTGACTTTC. This codes for CASSLKLSGANVLTF.

The chain links TRBV30 to TRBJ1-3; 7 nucleotides align to TRBD1. The length of the CDR3 is 16 residues. Germline V lookup: CDR1 GTSNPN, CDR2 SVGIG (reference sequence). V lost 0 bases, J lost 0 bases, and 5 bases stayed unmatched. The chain's CDR3 is CAWSVPDRVSGNTIYF. Here the CDR3 DNA reads TGTGCCTGGAGTGTACCAGACAGGGTCTCTGGAAACACCATATATTTT.

The chain combines TRBV6-4 with TRBJ2-5; 11 bases agree with TRBD2. In germline, CDR1 is MRHNA, CDR2 SNTAGT. The CDR3 is 14 amino acids. The V and J ends lost 11 bases and 4 bases, in that order; junction bases with no gene match: 9. The CDR3 region is CAPVTSGVGETQYF. DNA of the CDR3: TGTGCCCCCGTGACTAGCGGGGTAGGAGAGACCCAGTACTTC.

This chain connects TRBV7-2 to TRBJ1-2; TRBD1 is a possible D gene (6 bases). The CDR3 loop spans 14 amino acids. Per germline, CDR1 SGHTA and CDR2 FQGNSA. V was clipped by 4 bases and J by 4 bases, with 13 bases between them. CDR3 bases: TGTGCCAGCAGCTCTGCGACAGGATCCTATGGCTACACCTTC. Amino acids: CASSSATGSYGYTF. The whole variable domain, filled in from reference TRBV7-2 and TRBJ1-2, reads GAGVSQSPSNKVTEKGKDVELRCDPISGHTALYWYRQSLGQGLEFLIYFQGNSAPDKSGLPSDRFSAERTGGSVSTLTIQRTQQEDSAVYLCASSSATGSYGYTFGSGTRLTVV.

V gene TRBV10-2 combines with J gene TRBJ2-3; TRBD1 matches at 12 bases. J gave up 5 bases and V 8 bases, and 5 bases lay outside the gene matches. This CDR3 has 14 residues. Germline loops: CDR1 WSHSY, CDR2 SAAADI. The CDR3 region is CASGDRGPIDTQYF. The CDR3 region has the DNA TGCGCCAGCGGGGACAGGGGGCCCATAGATACGCAGTATTTT.

The rearrangement links TRBV18 to TRBJ2-5, with D possibly called TRBD1 or TRBD2 (5 bases each). CDR1 and CDR2 (germline): KGHSH, LQKENI. There are 12 residues in the CDR3. The germline V and J ends were trimmed by 2 bases and 8 bases, with 9 bases remaining between them. The CDR3 bases are TGTGCCAGCTCACCAGGTGGGGGTACCCAGTACTTC. It codes for CASSPGGGTQYF.

V usage is TRBV4-2 and J usage is TRBJ2-2; the match to TRBD1 covers 8 bases. Trimming removed 0 bases from V and 5 bases from J; junction bases left unmatched: 8. Per germline, CDR1 LGHNA and CDR2 YNFKEQ. The CDR3 is 17 residues long. The CDR3 DNA follows: TGTGCCAGCAGCCAAGATGGGACAGGATGGGGGACCGGGGAGCTGTTTTTT. Protein: CASSQDGTGWGTGELFF.

The V call is TRBV30, the J call TRBJ2-3; a possible D gene is TRBD2 (5 bases). Trimming cost V 1 base and J 0 bases, with 5 bases left between them. The germline V gene has CDR1 GTSNPN and CDR2 SVGIG (reference sequence). This CDR3 comprises 13 residues. Written as DNA, the CDR3 is TGTGCCTGGAGTGGCGGGAGCACAGATACGCAGTATTTT. Protein product: CAWSGGSTDTQYF.

V gene TRBV4-1 combines with J gene TRBJ2-7; TRBD2 aligns across 13 bases. Per the germline V gene, CDR1 is MGHRA and CDR2 is YSYEKL. The CDR3 is 18 amino acids. The V gene end was trimmed by 3 bases and the J gene end by 5 bases; junction bases not matched to a gene: 13. The CDR3 loop reads CASSHPGLAGVRVDEQYF. The CDR3 DNA reads TGCGCCAGCAGCCACCCCGGACTAGCGGGAGTTCGTGTGGACGAGCAGTACTTC.

This clone has a count of ten or more. The chain has TRBV27 and TRBJ1-5; a weak D match, TRBD1 (6 bases). CDR1 is MNHEY and CDR2 is SMNVEV in the germline V gene (reference sequence). CDR3 size: 15 residues. V shed 0 bases and J shed 3 bases, with 9 bases lying between them. The CDR3 nucleotides are TGTGCCAGCAGTTTATCCGGACAGAACAATCAGCCCCAGCATTTT. The encoded protein is CASSLSGQNNQPQHF.

The V and J genes are TRBV11-2 and TRBJ2-1, with 10 bases that match TRBD2. Germline CDR1 SGHAT, CDR2 FQNNGV. The CDR3 runs 17 residues. After removal of 5 bases from V and 4 bases from J, the junction contained 11 bases not matched to a gene. The DNA of the CDR3 is TGTGCCAGCAGCGCCCAGGCTACTAGCGGGAAATACAATGAGCAGTTCTTC. As protein: CASSAQATSGKYNEQFF.

The rearrangement joins TRBV7-9 to TRBJ2-7; 9 bases fit TRBD1. Germline V gives CDR1 SEHNR, CDR2 FQNEAQ (reference sequence). The ends lost 3 bases at V and 1 base at J; junction bases unmatched: 1. The CDR3 covers 14 residues. The CDR3 region is CASSLTGGSYEQYF. For the CDR3, the DNA is TGTGCCAGCAGCTTGACAGGGGGTTCCTACGAGCAGTACTTC.

The chain has TRBV10-3 and TRBJ1-1; 9 nucleotides line up with TRBD1. The CDR3 loop spans 15 amino acids. V gave up 6 bases and J gave up 3 bases; unmatched junction bases: 8. Germline values: CDR1 ENHRY, CDR2 SYGVKD. The CDR3 is CAIRTGTGIDTEAFF. CDR3 bases: TGTGCCATCAGAACCGGGACAGGGATCGACACTGAAGCTTTCTTT.

The chain uses TRBV6-6 and TRBJ2-7, with unresolved D. CDR1 and CDR2 (germline): MNHNY, SVGAGI (reference sequence). V was trimmed by 2 bases and J by 4 bases, leaving 9 bases between them. The length of the CDR3 is 13 residues. CDR3 bases: TGTGCCAGCAGTTACGCTCCTGAGTACGAGCAGTACTTC. This gives the protein CASSYAPEYEQYF.

The chain combines TRBV4-3 with TRBJ1-3, with D tentatively TRBD1 (6 bases). Per germline, CDR1 LGHNA and CDR2 YSLEER. V was clipped by 2 bases and J by 0 bases, with 14 bases between them. CDR3 size: 17 residues. CDR3 sequence (DNA): TGCGCCAGCAGCCAACAACCCACAGGGCCCTCTGGAAACACCATATATTTT. Its protein is CASSQQPTGPSGNTIYF.

The V gene is TRBV4-2, the J gene TRBJ2-7, with TRBD2 matching 9 bases. CDR1 is LGHNA and CDR2 is YNFKEQ in the germline V gene. Trimming took 3 bases from V and 4 from J; bases not matched to a gene: 10. The CDR3 is 16 amino acids. The CDR3 coding sequence is TGTGCCAGCAGCCAGACAACCGGACTAGCGCTGTACGAGCAGTACTTC. Protein: CASSQTTGLALYEQYF.

The rearrangement uses TRBV9 and TRBJ1-3; possibly TRBD1 for D (5 bases). The CDR3 covers 15 residues. Germline assignment: CDR1 SGDLS and CDR2 YYNGEE. V was clipped by 0 bases and J by 3 bases, with 10 bases between them. The CDR3 loop is CASSVAAGSGNTIYF. In DNA, the CDR3 is TGTGCCAGCAGCGTAGCCGCAGGGAGTGGAAACACCATATATTTT.